These 20 T cell receptor beta chains were sequenced from one sample in a study of T cells in Graves' hyperthyroidism and ophthalmopathy. There were TCR beta CDR3 regions amplified from RNA transcripts. The HTBI primer set drove a first-round RT-PCR of the TCR CDR3. TCRdb passed the multiplex PCR reads through MiXCR, listing each CDR3 protein once. The profile shows about 600,000 distinct CDR3 sequences, more than 13% of them singletons. Sequenced material: blood. These receptors were taken from a woman in her late teens or twenties with Graves' ophthalmopathy.

This clonotype was seen ten or more times. V gene TRBV11-2 combines with J gene TRBJ2-1; 12 bases align to TRBD1. The germline V gene encodes CDR1 SGHAT and CDR2 FQNNGV. The CDR3 totals 15 residues. V dropped 5 bases and J dropped 10; count of bases not matched to a gene: 9. The CDR3 protein is CASSPAGTGGGEQFF. The DNA of the CDR3 is TGTGCCAGCAGCCCGGCCGGGACAGGGGGCGGGGAGCAGTTCTTC.

This clonotype was seen many times. V is TRBV13 and J is TRBJ2-7; D might be TRBD2 (5 bases). The V gene's germline CDR1 is PRHDT and CDR2 FYEKMQ (reference sequence). The CDR3 has 13 residues. Trimming took 6 bases from V and 5 from J, leaving 14 bases between them. DNA of the CDR3: TGTGCCAGCAGTCTTAGTAGGAGGAACGAGCAGTACTTC. Translated, it gives CASSLSRRNEQYF.

As for this clonotype: A much larger clone sits a single nucleotide away, making a read error possible. This chain links TRBV7-9 with TRBJ2-3; D not resolved. V was clipped by 5 bases and J by 0 bases, with 21 bases between them. The CDR3 consists of 18 residues. Germline V gives CDR1 SEHNR, CDR2 FQNEAQ (reference sequence). CDR3 sequence (DNA): TGTGCCAGCAGCGCCCGCCCACACAGAAATCCTAGCACAGATACGCAGTATTTT. Protein product: CASSARPHRNPSTDTQYF. The full variable domain, completed using reference TRBV7-9 and TRBJ2-3, is DTGVSQNPRHKITKRGQNVTFRCDPISEHNRLYWYRQTLGQGPEFLTYFQNEAQLEKSRLLSDRFSAERPKGSFSTLEIQRTEQGDSAMYLCASSARPHRNPSTDTQYFGPGTRLTVL.

This clonotype appeared many times. V gene TRBV2 combines with J gene TRBJ1-6; D remains ambiguous. CDR3 length equals 16 residues. The ends were cut back, 4 bases at V and 0 bases at J, with 10 bases in the middle. Looked up from germline, CDR1 is SNHLY and CDR2 is FYNNEI. This CDR3 reads CASSVGWSSYNSPLHF. CDR3 sequence (DNA): TGTGCCAGCAGTGTGGGGTGGAGCTCCTATAATTCACCCCTCCACTTT. Full variable domain (outside the CDR3, taken from reference TRBV2 and TRBJ1-6): EPEVTQTPSHQVTQMGQEVILRCVPISNHLYFYWYRQILGQKVEFLVSFYNNEISEKSEIFDDQFSVERPDGSNFTLKIRSTKLEDSAMYFCASSVGWSSYNSPLHFGNGTRLTVT.

The chain combines TRBV7-9 with TRBJ1-4; D gene unclear. Per the germline V gene, CDR1 is SEHNR and CDR2 is FQNEAQ (reference sequence). The ends were cut back, 3 bases at V and 0 bases at J, with 8 bases in the middle. The length of the CDR3 is 15 residues. The CDR3 is CASSLGRATNEKLFF. DNA of the CDR3: TGTGCCAGCAGCTTGGGCAGAGCAACTAATGAAAAACTGTTTTTT.

A few counts support this clonotype. CDR3: CATSREGEGRGHEQFF. The CDR3 bases are TGTGCCACCAGCAGAGAGGGGGAGGGTAGGGGCCATGAGCAGTTCTTC. This chain links TRBV15 with TRBJ2-1; 7 bases align to TRBD2. The CDR3 is 16 residues long. Germline V gene sequence: CDR1 LNHNV, CDR2 YYDKDF (reference sequence). The ends lost 0 bases at V and 8 bases at J; junction bases unmatched: 10.

Only a few counts were recorded for this clonotype. This sequence joins TRBV9 and TRBJ1-3; D is perhaps TRBD1 (6 bases). CDR1 is SGDLS, CDR2 YYNGEE, per germline. V gave up 3 bases and J gave up 4 bases, with 14 bases separating them. This CDR3 comprises 15 residues. The CDR3 sequence: CASSEETGRGNTIYF. The CDR3 DNA follows: TGTGCCAGCAGCGAAGAGACAGGCAGGGGAAACACCATATATTTT.

J is TRBJ1-5 and V is TRBV19; 7 bases are a match to TRBD1. The CDR3 is 16 residues long. Germline V gene sequence: CDR1 LNHDA, CDR2 SQIVND (reference sequence). Germline trimming cut 6 bases from V and 6 bases from J; bases unmatched to any gene: 14. The DNA of the CDR3 is TGTGCCAGTAGCCCGATAGACAGGGCTATAAGTCAGCCCCAGCATTTT. Residues: CASSPIDRAISQPQHF.

The rearrangement joins TRBV3-1 to TRBJ1-4, with 9 bases matching TRBD1. The CDR3 consists of 17 residues. Losses at the gene ends were 6 bases for V and 0 bases for J; bases not matched to a gene: 8. Per the germline V gene, CDR1 is LGHDT and CDR2 is YNNKEL (reference sequence). The CDR3 nucleotides read TGTGCCAGCAGACCTTCCGGGACAGGGTCAACTAATGAAAAACTGTTTTTT. The encoded protein is CASRPSGTGSTNEKLFF. The full variable domain, with the rest looked up from reference TRBV3-1 and TRBJ1-4, is DTAVSQTPKYLVTQMGNDKSIKCEQNLGHDTMYWYKQDSKKFLKIMFSYNNKELIINETVPNRFSPKSPDKAHLNLHINSLELGDSAVYFCASRPSGTGSTNEKLFFGSGTQLSVL.

This clonotype was counted a few times. The rearrangement links TRBV20-1 to TRBJ2-7, with 7 bases fitting TRBD1. Germline CDR1 reads DFQATT; CDR2 reads SNEGSKA (reference sequence). V shed 6 bases, J shed 1 base, and the junction held 12 bases outside the gene matches. This CDR3 comprises 15 residues. The DNA of the CDR3 is TGCAGTGCCGTTTCCCGTGACAGGGTATCCTACGAGCAGTACTTC. This codes for CSAVSRDRVSYEQYF.

This clonotype was found many times. The chain has TRBV5-1 and TRBJ1-1; D may be TRBD1 (6 bases). The germline V gene has CDR1 SGHRS and CDR2 YFSETQ. V lost 4 bases and J 5 bases, leaving 15 bases between the germline ends. This CDR3 is built from 14 residues. The CDR3 DNA is TGCGCCAGCAGCCTGGGGGGCGCGGGGACTGAAGCTTTCTTT. Translation gives CASSLGGAGTEAFF.

Remarks on this clonotype: This may be a read error, as it is one base from a much larger clone. The chain combines TRBV9 with TRBJ1-1; D is possibly TRBD1 (5 bases). Germline CDR1 reads SGDLS; CDR2 reads YYNGEE. The length of the CDR3 is 14 residues. CDR3 sequence reads: CAGSGGAGDTEAFF. The CDR3 DNA follows: TGTGCCGGCAGCGGAGGGGCAGGAGACACTGAAGCTTTCTTT.

In its sample, this clonotype was seen many times. The chain employs TRBV10-3 and TRBJ2-7; 7 nucleotides align to TRBD2. J gave up 3 bases and V 6 bases, and 11 bases lay outside the gene matches. CDR1 ENHRY and CDR2 SYGVKD come from the germline V gene. This CDR3 contains 15 residues. CDR3 sequence reads: CAIRVGREISYEQYF. CDR3 coding DNA: TGTGCCATCAGAGTAGGGCGGGAGATAAGCTACGAGCAGTACTTC.

This clonotype was seen ten or more times. V is TRBV18 and J is TRBJ1-2; maybe TRBD1 (5 bases). The CDR3 has 14 amino acids. The V gene lost 6 bases and the J gene lost 3 bases, with 14 bases spanning the gap. The germline V gene has CDR1 KGHSH and CDR2 LQKENI. The CDR3 DNA reads TGTGCCAGCTCCGGTGATGGGGCGGACTATGGCTACACCTTC. Its translation is CASSGDGADYGYTF.

This clonotype has at least ten counts. The chain carries TRBV18 and TRBJ2-3, with unresolved D. Per germline, CDR1 KGHSH and CDR2 LQKENI. The CDR3 spans 14 residues. V was pared by 1 base and J by 0 bases, with 5 bases between. The CDR3 nucleotides read TGTGCCAGCTCACCACAACAGAGCACAGATACGCAGTATTTT. It translates to CASSPQQSTDTQYF.

This clonotype was seen ten or more times. This chain joins TRBV11-3 and TRBJ2-5, with D perhaps assigned TRBD1 or TRBD2 (5 bases each). There are 15 residues in the CDR3. V was cut by 5 bases and J by 5 bases, with 18 bases left in between. Germline V gene lookup returns CDR1 SGHNT and CDR2 YENEEA. Here the CDR3 reads CASSERGQGRETQYF. In nucleotides, the CDR3 is TGTGCCAGCAGCGAAAGAGGGCAGGGTCGGGAGACCCAGTACTTC.

The chain uses TRBV6-5 and TRBJ1-1; weak D call: TRBD1 (6 bases). This CDR3 comprises 15 residues. The V gene's germline CDR1 is MNHEY and CDR2 SVGAGI. V lost 2 bases and J lost 7, with 17 bases in between. Here the CDR3 DNA reads TGTGCCAGCAGTTACGATTCGGACAGTCGGTTTGAAGCTTTCTTT. It encodes CASSYDSDSRFEAFF.

This clonotype was seen ten or more times. For the CDR3, the DNA is TGTGCCAGCAGTTACGGGCCGGGGGCAGAAGAAAAACTGTTTTTT. Translating gives CASSYGPGAEEKLFF. The rearrangement joins TRBV6-5 to TRBJ1-4, with D possibly being TRBD1 (6 bases). The germline gives CDR1 MNHEY, CDR2 SVGAGI. The CDR3 has 15 amino acids. Deletions cut 2 bases from V and 8 bases from J, with 15 bases between.

This clonotype was counted a few times. The V call is TRBV28, the J call TRBJ2-3; the D gene is possibly TRBD2 (6 bases). The CDR3 contains 16 residues. The V gene lost 5 bases and the J gene lost 0 bases, with 15 bases spanning the gap. Germline V gene lookup returns CDR1 MDHEN and CDR2 SYDVKM. CDR3 bases: TGTGCCAGCAGTGAGTATAGCGGACCTAGCACAGATACGCAGTATTTT. This encodes CASSEYSGPSTDTQYF.

This clonotype has ten or more counts. The chain uses TRBV2 and TRBJ2-7; 7 bases align to TRBD2. The junction had 11 bases not matched to a gene; V was cut back by 10 bases and J by 2 bases. Germline V gives CDR1 SNHLY, CDR2 FYNNEI. The CDR3 length is 14 residues. CDR3 bases: TGTGCCACCAGATCGGGACTAACGGCCTACGAGCAGTACTTC. Its protein product is CATRSGLTAYEQYF.